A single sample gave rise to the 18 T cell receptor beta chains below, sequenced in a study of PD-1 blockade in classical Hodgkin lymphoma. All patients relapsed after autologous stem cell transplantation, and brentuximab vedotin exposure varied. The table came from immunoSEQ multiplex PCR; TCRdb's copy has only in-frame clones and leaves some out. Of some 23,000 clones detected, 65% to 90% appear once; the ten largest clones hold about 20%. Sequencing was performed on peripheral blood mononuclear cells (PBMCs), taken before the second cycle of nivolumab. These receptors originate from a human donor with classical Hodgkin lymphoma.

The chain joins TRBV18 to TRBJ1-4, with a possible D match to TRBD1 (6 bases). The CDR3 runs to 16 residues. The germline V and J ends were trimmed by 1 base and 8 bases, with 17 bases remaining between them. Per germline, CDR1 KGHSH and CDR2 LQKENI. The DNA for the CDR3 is TGTGCCAGCTCACCACAGGTCGACAGGTTTTACGAAAAACTGTTTTTT. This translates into CASSPQVDRFYEKLFF.

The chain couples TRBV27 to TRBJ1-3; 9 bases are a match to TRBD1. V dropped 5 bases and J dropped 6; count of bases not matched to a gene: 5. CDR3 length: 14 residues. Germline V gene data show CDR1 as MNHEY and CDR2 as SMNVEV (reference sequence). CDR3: CASSLGQGANTIYF. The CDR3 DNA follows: TGTGCCAGCAGTCTGGGACAGGGAGCAAACACCATATATTTT.

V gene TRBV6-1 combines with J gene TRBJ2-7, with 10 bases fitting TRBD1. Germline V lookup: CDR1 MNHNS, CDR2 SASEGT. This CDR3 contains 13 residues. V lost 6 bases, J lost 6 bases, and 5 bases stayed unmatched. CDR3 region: CASRETGGGEQYF. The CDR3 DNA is TGTGCCAGCAGGGAGACAGGGGGCGGCGAGCAGTACTTC.

CDR3 sequence: CASRAPGTASEKLFF. DNA of the CDR3: TGTGCCAGCAGAGCCCCCGGGACAGCCTCAGAAAAACTGTTTTTT. This chain connects TRBV28 to TRBJ1-4, with TRBD1 matching 7 bases. V lost 6 bases, J lost 8 bases, and 12 bases stayed unmatched. The CDR3 extends over 15 amino acids. Germline CDR1 MDHEN, CDR2 SYDVKM.

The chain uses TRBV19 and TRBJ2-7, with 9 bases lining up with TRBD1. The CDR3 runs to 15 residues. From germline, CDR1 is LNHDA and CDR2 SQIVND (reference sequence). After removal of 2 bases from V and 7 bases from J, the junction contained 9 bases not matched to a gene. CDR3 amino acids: CASSISGQGSPEQYF. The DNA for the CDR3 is TGTGCCAGTAGTATATCGGGACAGGGTTCCCCGGAGCAGTACTTC.

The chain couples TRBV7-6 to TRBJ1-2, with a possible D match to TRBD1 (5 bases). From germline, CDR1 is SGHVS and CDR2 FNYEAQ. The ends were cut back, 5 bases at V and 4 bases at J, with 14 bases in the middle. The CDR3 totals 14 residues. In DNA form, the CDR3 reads TGTGCCAGCAGCCCCAACCTTGACAGCTATGGCTACACCTTC. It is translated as CASSPNLDSYGYTF.

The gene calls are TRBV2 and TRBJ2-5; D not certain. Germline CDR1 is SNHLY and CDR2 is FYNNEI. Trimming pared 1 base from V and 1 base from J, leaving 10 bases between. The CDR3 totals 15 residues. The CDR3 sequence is CASSEVSLSQETQYF. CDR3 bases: TGTGCCAGCAGTGAAGTCTCCCTTTCCCAAGAGACCCAGTACTTC.

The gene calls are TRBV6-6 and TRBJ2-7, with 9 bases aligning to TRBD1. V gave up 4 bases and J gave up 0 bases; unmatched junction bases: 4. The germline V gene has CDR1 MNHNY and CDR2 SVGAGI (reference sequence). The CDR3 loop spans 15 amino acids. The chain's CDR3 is CASSSGTGPSYEQYF. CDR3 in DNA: TGTGCCAGCAGTTCCGGGACAGGGCCCTCCTACGAGCAGTACTTC.

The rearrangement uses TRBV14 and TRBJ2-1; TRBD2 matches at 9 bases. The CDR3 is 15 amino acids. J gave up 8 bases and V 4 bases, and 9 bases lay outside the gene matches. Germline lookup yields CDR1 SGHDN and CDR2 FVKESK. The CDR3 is CASSPIAGGLYEQFF. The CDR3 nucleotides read TGTGCCAGCAGCCCGATCGCGGGAGGGTTGTATGAGCAGTTCTTC. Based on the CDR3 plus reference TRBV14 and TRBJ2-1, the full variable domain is EAGVTQFPSHSVIEKGQTVTLRCDPISGHDNLYWYRRVMGKEIKFLLHFVKESKQDESGMPNNRFLAERTGGTYSTLKVQPAELEDSGVYFCASSPIAGGLYEQFFGPGTRLTVL.

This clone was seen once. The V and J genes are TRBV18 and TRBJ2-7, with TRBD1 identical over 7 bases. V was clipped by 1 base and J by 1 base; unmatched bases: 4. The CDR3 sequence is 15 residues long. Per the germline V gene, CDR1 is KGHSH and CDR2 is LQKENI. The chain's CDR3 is CASSPQGAGSYEQYF. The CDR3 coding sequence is TGTGCCAGCTCACCACAGGGGGCTGGGTCCTACGAGCAGTACTTC.

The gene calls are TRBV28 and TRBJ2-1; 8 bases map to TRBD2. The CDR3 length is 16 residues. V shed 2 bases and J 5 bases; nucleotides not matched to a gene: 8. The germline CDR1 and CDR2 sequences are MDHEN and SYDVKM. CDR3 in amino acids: CASSLASAGDDNEQFF. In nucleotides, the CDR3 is TGTGCCAGCAGTTTAGCTTCAGCGGGGGATGACAATGAGCAGTTCTTC.

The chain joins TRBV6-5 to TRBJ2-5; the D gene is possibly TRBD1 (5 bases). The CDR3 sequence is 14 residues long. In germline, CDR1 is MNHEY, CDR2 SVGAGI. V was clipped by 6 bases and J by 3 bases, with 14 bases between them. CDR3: CASSPFPTEETQYF. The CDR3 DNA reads TGTGCCAGCAGCCCTTTTCCGACAGAAGAGACCCAGTACTTC.

DNA of the CDR3: TGTGCCAGCAGCTTAGTTCTTCTTGGGACAGGGGGCCAGGAGACCCAGTACTTC. Translation gives CASSLVLLGTGGQETQYF. V is TRBV7-8 and J is TRBJ2-5; 12 bases agree with TRBD1. CDR1 and CDR2 from the germline V gene are SGHVS and FQNEAQ. The CDR3 loop spans 18 amino acids. The junction had 11 bases not matched to a gene; V was cut back by 1 base and J by 5 bases.

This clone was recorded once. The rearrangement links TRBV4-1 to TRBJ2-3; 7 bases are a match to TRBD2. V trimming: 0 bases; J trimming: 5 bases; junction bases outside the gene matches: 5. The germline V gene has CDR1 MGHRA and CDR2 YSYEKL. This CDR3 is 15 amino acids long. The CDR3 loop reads CASSQDDRTRDTQYF. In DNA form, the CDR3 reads TGCGCCAGCAGCCAAGATGATAGGACTAGAGATACGCAGTATTTT.

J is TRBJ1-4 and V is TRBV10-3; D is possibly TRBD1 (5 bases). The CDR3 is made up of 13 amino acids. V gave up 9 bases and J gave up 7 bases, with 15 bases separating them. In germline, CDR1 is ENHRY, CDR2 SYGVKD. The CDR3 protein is CAMQRGLGEKLFF. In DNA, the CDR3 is TGTGCCATGCAAAGGGGTTTAGGTGAAAAACTGTTTTTT.

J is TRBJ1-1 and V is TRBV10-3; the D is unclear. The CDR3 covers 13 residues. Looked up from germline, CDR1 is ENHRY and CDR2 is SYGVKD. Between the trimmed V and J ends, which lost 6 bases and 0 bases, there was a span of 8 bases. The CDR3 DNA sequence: TGTGCCATCAGCCCGGACTTGAACACTGAAGCTTTCTTT. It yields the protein CAISPDLNTEAFF.

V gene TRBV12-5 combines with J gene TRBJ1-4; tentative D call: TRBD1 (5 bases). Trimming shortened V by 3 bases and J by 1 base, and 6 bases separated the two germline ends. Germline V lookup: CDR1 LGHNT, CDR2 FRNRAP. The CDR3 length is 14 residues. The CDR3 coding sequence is TGTGCTAGTGGTTTCGGGGGAACTAATGAAAAACTGTTTTTT. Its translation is CASGFGGTNEKLFF.

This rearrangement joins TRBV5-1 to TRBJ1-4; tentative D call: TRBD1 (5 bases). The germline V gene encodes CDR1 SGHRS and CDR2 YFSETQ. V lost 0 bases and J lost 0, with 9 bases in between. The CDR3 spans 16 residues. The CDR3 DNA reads TGCGCCAGCAGCTTGGATGGGGCTACAACTAATGAAAAACTGTTTTTT. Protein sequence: CASSLDGATTNEKLFF.